The 10 T cell receptor beta chains below all came from one sample that was sequenced in a study of T-cell memory formation after mild COVID-19. TCRdb re-analysed the 5' RACE reads in MiXCR, keeping a single row per CDR3 protein. Of 300,000 to 350,000 distinct CDR3 sequences listed, roughly 13% are singletons. Sequenced material: PBMCs or a T cell subset sorted from them (not recorded which). The receptors originated from a man younger than 35 who had mild COVID-19 (a few samples of this study predate the infection). Cell type and time point are not known.

There are a few counts of this clonotype. The J gene is TRBJ2-7, the V gene TRBV7-9; tentative D call: TRBD2 (5 bases). The germline gives CDR1 SEHNR, CDR2 FQNEAQ (reference sequence). CDR3 length: 14 amino acids. With 4 bases removed from V and 3 bases from J, the gap between germline ends came to 13 bases. This CDR3 is CASSSGDRNYEQYF. CDR3 nucleotides: TGTGCCAGCAGCTCCGGGGATAGGAACTACGAGCAGTACTTC.

Only a few counts were recorded for this clonotype. This chain joins TRBV7-9 and TRBJ2-3; D is unresolved. The CDR3 totals 15 residues. Germline V lookup: CDR1 SEHNR, CDR2 FQNEAQ (reference sequence). V was cut by 5 bases and J by 3 bases, with 15 bases left in between. The CDR3 loop is CASSPKGWRTDTQYF. CDR3 DNA sequence: TGTGCCAGCAGCCCAAAAGGGTGGCGGACAGATACGCAGTATTTT.

The rearrangement joins TRBV10-3 to TRBJ1-5; 9 positions match TRBD1. V shed 5 bases, J shed 4 bases, and the junction held 3 bases outside the gene matches. CDR1 and CDR2 (germline): ENHRY, SYGVKD. CDR3 length equals 14 residues. CDR3: CAISRDRVNQPQHF. The CDR3 nucleotides are TGTGCCATCAGTCGGGACAGGGTGAATCAGCCCCAGCATTTT.

This clonotype was detected only a few times. This chain joins TRBV2 and TRBJ2-1, with 7 bases matching TRBD2. V lost 6 bases to trimming and J lost 4 bases; unmatched junction nucleotides: 9. Germline V CDR1 and CDR2: SNHLY, FYNNEI. The CDR3 consists of 15 residues. This CDR3 reads CASRERDYQYNEQFF. As DNA, the CDR3 is TGTGCCAGCAGGGAGAGGGACTATCAGTACAATGAGCAGTTCTTC.

This clonotype was observed a handful of times. V and J are TRBV20-1 and TRBJ1-2; D gene unclear. The length of the CDR3 is 14 residues. Between the trimmed V and J ends, which lost 3 bases and 5 bases, there was a span of 16 bases. Germline V gene data show CDR1 as DFQATT and CDR2 as SNEGSKA (reference sequence). DNA for the CDR3: TGCAGTGCTAGCGGGTCAGAGACCCAATATGGCTACACCTTC. Encoded protein: CSASGSETQYGYTF.

This clonotype was detected only a few times. The V gene is TRBV5-1, the J gene TRBJ1-1; D ambiguous. Germline V CDR1 and CDR2: SGHRS, YFSETQ. Deletions cut 4 bases from V and 1 base from J, with 11 bases between. The CDR3 covers 14 residues. The CDR3 region has the DNA TGCGCCAGCAGCCAACGGTGGCCGAACACTGAAGCTTTCTTT. It translates to CASSQRWPNTEAFF.

This clonotype was seen more than once but under ten times. The V call is TRBV10-3, the J call TRBJ2-7; a weak D match, TRBD1 (6 bases). Germline CDR1 is ENHRY and CDR2 is SYGVKD. V was cut by 6 bases and J by 6 bases, with 24 bases left in between. The CDR3 extends over 16 amino acids. This CDR3 is CAIRPATEGDGAEQYF. As DNA, the CDR3 is TGTGCCATCAGACCAGCCACCGAGGGGGACGGTGCCGAGCAGTACTTC.

The V call is TRBV7-9, the J call TRBJ1-6, with TRBD1 matching over 8 bases. The trim removed 3 bases at V and 8 bases at J, leaving 6 bases unmatched. This CDR3 is built from 15 residues. CDR1 and CDR2 from the germline V gene are SEHNR and FQNEAQ (reference sequence). This CDR3 reads CASSFGQGLYSPLHF. The CDR3 DNA is TGTGCCAGCAGCTTCGGACAGGGCTTGTATTCACCCCTCCACTTT.

This clonotype was picked up a small number of times. In DNA form, the CDR3 reads TGTGCCAGCAGTTCTCAGGGTTGGATGAACACTGAAGCTTTCTTT. It yields the protein CASSSQGWMNTEAFF. The chain is built from TRBV6-6 and TRBJ1-1; weak D call: TRBD1 (5 bases). V was cut by 4 bases and J by 0 bases, with 12 bases left in between. The germline V gene has CDR1 MNHNY and CDR2 SVGAGI (reference sequence). This CDR3 contains 15 residues.

This chain links TRBV5-6 with TRBJ2-7; D possibly corresponds to TRBD1 (6 bases). Germline V gene lookup returns CDR1 SGHDT and CDR2 YYEEEE. V lost 7 bases and J lost 5, with 10 bases in between. The CDR3 runs to 11 residues. This chain's CDR3 is CASRRDNEQYF. Here the CDR3 DNA reads TGTGCCAGCCGCAGGGACAACGAGCAGTACTTC.